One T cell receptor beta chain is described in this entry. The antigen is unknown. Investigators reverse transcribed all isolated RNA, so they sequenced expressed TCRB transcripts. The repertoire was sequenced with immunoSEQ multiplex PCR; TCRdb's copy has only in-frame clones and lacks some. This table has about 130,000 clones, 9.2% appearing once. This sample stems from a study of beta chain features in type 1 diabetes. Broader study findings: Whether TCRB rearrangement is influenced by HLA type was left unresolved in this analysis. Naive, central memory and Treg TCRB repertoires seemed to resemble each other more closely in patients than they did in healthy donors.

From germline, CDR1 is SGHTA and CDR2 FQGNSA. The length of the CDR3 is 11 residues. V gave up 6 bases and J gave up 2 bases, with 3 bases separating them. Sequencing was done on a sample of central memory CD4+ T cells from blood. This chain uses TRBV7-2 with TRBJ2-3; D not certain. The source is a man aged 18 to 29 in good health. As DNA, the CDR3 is TGTGCCAGCAGACTCACAGATACGCAGTATTTT. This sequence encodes CASRLTDTQYF.